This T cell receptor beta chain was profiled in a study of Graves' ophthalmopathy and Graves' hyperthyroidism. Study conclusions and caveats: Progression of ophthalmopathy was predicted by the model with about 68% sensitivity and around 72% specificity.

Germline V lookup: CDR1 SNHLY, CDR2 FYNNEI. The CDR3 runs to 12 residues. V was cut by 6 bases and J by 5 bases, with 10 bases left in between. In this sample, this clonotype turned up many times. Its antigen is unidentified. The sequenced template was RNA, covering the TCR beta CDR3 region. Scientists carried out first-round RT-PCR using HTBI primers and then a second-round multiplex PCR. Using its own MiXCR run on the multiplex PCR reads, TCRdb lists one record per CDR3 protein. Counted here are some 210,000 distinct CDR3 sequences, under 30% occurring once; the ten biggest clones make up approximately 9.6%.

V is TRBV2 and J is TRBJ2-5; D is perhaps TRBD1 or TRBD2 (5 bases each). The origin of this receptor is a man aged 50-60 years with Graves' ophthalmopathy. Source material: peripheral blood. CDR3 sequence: CASRGTAETQYF. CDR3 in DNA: TGTGCCAGCAGGGGGACCGCTGAGACCCAGTACTTC.